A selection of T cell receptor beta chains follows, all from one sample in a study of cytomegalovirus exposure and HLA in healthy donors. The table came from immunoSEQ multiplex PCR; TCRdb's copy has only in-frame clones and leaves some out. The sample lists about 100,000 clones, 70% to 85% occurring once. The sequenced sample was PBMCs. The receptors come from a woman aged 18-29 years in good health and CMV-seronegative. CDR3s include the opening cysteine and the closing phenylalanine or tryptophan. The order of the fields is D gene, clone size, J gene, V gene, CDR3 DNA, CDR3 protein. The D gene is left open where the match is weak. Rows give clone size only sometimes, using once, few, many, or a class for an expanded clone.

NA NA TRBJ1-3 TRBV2 TGTGCCAGCAAAGGGGCAGGCTCTGGAAACACCATATATTTT CASKGAGSGNTIYF
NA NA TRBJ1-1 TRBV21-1 TGTGCCAGCAGCATGGGGGGATGGGTCACTGAAGCTTTCTTT CASSMGGWVTEAFF
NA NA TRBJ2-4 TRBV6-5 TGTGCCAGCAGTGACTTTACCGCTAGCAGAAACATTCAGTACTTC CASSDFTASRNIQYF
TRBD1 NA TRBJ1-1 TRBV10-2 TGCGCCAGCAGACCGGACAGGGGGCCAGACACTGAAGCTTTCTTT CASRPDRGPDTEAFF
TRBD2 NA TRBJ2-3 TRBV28 TGTGCCAGCAGTTTAGGCCATATAGCGGGAGTGCCAGATACGCAGTATTTT CASSLGHIAGVPDTQYF
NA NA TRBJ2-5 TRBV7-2 TGTGCCAGCAGCTTAGCGGGCAGGGGAGATGGAGAGACCCAGTACTTC CASSLAGRGDGETQYF
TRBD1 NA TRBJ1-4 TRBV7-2 TGTGCCAGCAGCCCCGGACAGGGCTTTAATGAAAAACTGTTTTTT CASSPGQGFNEKLFF
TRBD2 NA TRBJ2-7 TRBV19 TGTGCCAGTAGTATAGTGGGGGGGAAGTCCTACGAGCAGTACTTC CASSIVGGKSYEQYF
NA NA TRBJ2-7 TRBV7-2 TGTGCCAGCAGCCCGCGACCGCAGGTCGAGCAGTACTTC CASSPRPQVEQYF
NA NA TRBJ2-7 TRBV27 TGTGCCAGCAGTTTAATGAGGGAGGTCTACGAGCAGTACTTC CASSLMREVYEQYF
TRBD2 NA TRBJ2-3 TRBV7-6 TGTGCCAGCAGCCTGCTTTTGACTAGCGGGAGCACAGATACGCAGTATTTT CASSLLLTSGSTDTQYF
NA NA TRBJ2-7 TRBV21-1 TGTGCCAGCAGCAAAGGGACAGGGGGCGTTAATATCTACGAGCAGTACTTC CASSKGTGGVNIYEQYF
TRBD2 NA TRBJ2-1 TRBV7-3 TGTGCCAGCAGCCCTAGCGGGGGGGACTACAATGAGCAGTTCTTC CASSPSGGDYNEQFF
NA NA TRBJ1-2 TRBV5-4 TGTGCCAGCAGCTTAGGGAACCCAGTGGGGGCTGGTGGAGGCTACACCTTC CASSLGNPVGAGGGYTF
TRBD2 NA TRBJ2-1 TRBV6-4 TGTGCCAGCAGTGCCGACCCGAGCGGGGGGTATGAGCAGTTCTTC CASSADPSGGYEQFF
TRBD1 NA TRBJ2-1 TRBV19 TGTGCCAGTAGCAACCTCCCGGGACAGGGGCACGGTGAGCAGTTCTTC CASSNLPGQGHGEQFF
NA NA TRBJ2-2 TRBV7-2 TGTGCCAGCAGCTCCAGCGCAGGGGGGCTACCTAACACCGGGGAGCTGTTTTTT CASSSSAGGLPNTGELFF
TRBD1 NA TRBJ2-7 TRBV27 TGTGCCAGCAGCAACCCCGGACAGGGACGCGAGCAGTACTTC CASSNPGQGREQYF
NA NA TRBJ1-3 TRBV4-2 TGTGCCAGCAGCCAAGAGGCTAGAGACACCATATATTTT CASSQEARDTIYF
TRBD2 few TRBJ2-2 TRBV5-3 TGTGCCAGAAGCGTAGCGGGAGTGGCCGGGGAGCTGTTTTTT CARSVAGVAGELFF
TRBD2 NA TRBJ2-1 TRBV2 TGTGCCAGCAGTCAAGGACTAGCGGGAGCCTACAATGAGCAGTTCTTC CASSQGLAGAYNEQFF
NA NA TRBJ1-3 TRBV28 TGTGCCAGCAGTTTACTGGGGAGGACTGGAAACACCATATATTTT CASSLLGRTGNTIYF
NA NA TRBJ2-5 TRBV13 TGTGCCAGCAGCTTAGAGGGGTTTCGGGAGACCCAGTACTTC CASSLEGFRETQYF
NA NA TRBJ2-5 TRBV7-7 TGTGCCAGCAGCTTAGGTCGCAGCGTCCAAGAGACCCAGTACTTC CASSLGRSVQETQYF
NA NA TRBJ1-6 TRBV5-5 TGTGCCAGCAGCTTGGGCCGTGTTAGTAATTCACCCCTCCACTTT CASSLGRVSNSPLHF
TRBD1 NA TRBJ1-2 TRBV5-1 TGCGCCAGCAGCCAGGGACAGGGGGATGGCTACACCTTC CASSQGQGDGYTF
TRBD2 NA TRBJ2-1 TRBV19 TGTGCCAGTAGTTTTGGGACTAGCGGATTTGGGTACAATGAGCAGTTCTTC CASSFGTSGFGYNEQFF
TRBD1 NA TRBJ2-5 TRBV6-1 TGTGCCAGCAGTGAGGGGACAGGGGGCCAAGAGACCCAGTACTTC CASSEGTGGQETQYF
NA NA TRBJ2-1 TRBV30 TGTGCCTGCGGGGACAATGAGCAGTTCTTC CACGDNEQFF
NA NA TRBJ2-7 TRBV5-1 TGCGCCAGCAGCCAGGGGCAGGGTACGGGCGAGCAGTACTTC CASSQGQGTGEQYF